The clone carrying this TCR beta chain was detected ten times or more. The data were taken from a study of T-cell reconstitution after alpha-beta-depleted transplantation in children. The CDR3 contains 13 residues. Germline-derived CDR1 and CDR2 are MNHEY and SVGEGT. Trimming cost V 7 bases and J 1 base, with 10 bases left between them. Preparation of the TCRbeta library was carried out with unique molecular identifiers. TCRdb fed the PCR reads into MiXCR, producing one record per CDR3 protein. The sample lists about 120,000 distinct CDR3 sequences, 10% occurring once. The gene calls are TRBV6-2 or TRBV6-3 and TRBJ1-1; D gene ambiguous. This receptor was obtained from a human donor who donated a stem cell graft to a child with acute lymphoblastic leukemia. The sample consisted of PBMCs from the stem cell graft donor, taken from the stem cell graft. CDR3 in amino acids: CASNNWANTEAFF. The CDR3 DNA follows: TGTGCCAGCAACAACTGGGCGAACACTGAAGCTTTCTTT.